The 10 T cell receptor beta chains listed next were all sequenced from one sample in a study of technical replicates of blood from a handful of donors. Only in-frame clones appear in the TCRdb table, and some are missing; sequencing was by immunoSEQ multiplex PCR. This sample yields 70,000 or so clones, of which 88% are seen a single time; around 4.6% belongs to the top ten. What was sequenced was PBMCs. These receptor sequences come from a human donor in good health. Some clones in this sample may be carry-over from other donors' samples.

The CDR3 spells CASSPRGATTEQYF. In DNA form, the CDR3 reads TGTGCCAGCTCACCCCGGGGGGCTACGACCGAGCAGTACTTC. The V gene is TRBV18, the J gene TRBJ2-7, with D possibly matching TRBD2 (7 bases). Between the trimmed V and J ends, which lost 3 bases and 6 bases, there was a span of 15 bases. Germline V gene sequence: CDR1 KGHSH, CDR2 LQKENI. CDR3 length equals 14 residues.

V usage is TRBV25-1 and J usage is TRBJ2-5, with D possibly being TRBD1 (6 bases). Deletions cut 5 bases from V and 5 bases from J, with 15 bases between. CDR3 length: 14 amino acids. CDR1 and CDR2 from the germline V gene are MGHDK and SYGVNS. DNA of the CDR3: TGTGCCAGCAGTCCGATGGGGGCGGTGGAGACCCAGTACTTC. Translated: CASSPMGAVETQYF.

This clone showed up just once. V is TRBV2 and J is TRBJ2-7, with D unresolved. The V and J ends lost 4 bases and 3 bases respectively, with 7 bases between them. The germline V gene has CDR1 SNHLY and CDR2 FYNNEI. This CDR3 has 12 residues. CDR3 bases: TGTGCCAGCAGTGCTGTTTACTACGAGCAGTACTTC. The encoded protein is CASSAVYYEQYF.

The chain uses TRBV5-8 and TRBJ1-1, with a weak D call TRBD1 (6 bases). Germline CDR1 reads SGHTS; CDR2 reads YDEGEE. This CDR3 region has 15 residues. V lost 4 bases, J lost 5 bases, and 18 bases lay in between. The CDR3 bases are TGTGCCAGCAGCCCCGGTGTGGGGGCGGTTACTGAAGCTTTCTTT. Translating gives CASSPGVGAVTEAFF.

The V call is TRBV5-1, the J call TRBJ1-4, with TRBD1 matching 10 bases. The CDR3 runs to 16 residues. Trimming removed 3 bases from V and 3 bases from J; junction bases left unmatched: 5. Germline values: CDR1 SGHRS, CDR2 YFSETQ. CDR3 protein: CASSYGGTGANEKLFF. The DNA of the CDR3 is TGCGCCAGCAGCTACGGCGGGACAGGGGCTAATGAAAAACTGTTTTTT.

This clone was seen just once. The chain combines TRBV6-5 with TRBJ2-5; D is perhaps TRBD1 (5 bases). Germline V lookup: CDR1 MNHEY, CDR2 SVGAGI. Trimming pared 2 bases from V and 1 base from J, leaving 11 bases between. This CDR3 is built from 15 residues. CDR3: CASSYHRSFQETQYF. The DNA of the CDR3 is TGTGCCAGCAGTTACCACAGGTCGTTCCAAGAGACCCAGTACTTC.

This chain joins TRBV6-1 and TRBJ1-1; TRBD1 matches at 7 bases. Germline trimming cut 5 bases from V and 6 bases from J; bases unmatched to any gene: 9. Germline V lookup: CDR1 MNHNS, CDR2 SASEGT. This CDR3 is 14 amino acids long. This chain's CDR3 is CASSQETGTAEAFF. The DNA for the CDR3 is TGTGCCAGCAGTCAAGAGACAGGGACGGCTGAAGCTTTCTTT.

The chain is built from TRBV10-3 and TRBJ2-5; no clear D gene. V was clipped by 6 bases and J by 5 bases, with 10 bases between them. The CDR3 is 12 amino acids. Looked up from germline, CDR1 is ENHRY and CDR2 is SYGVKD. Here the CDR3 DNA reads TGTGCCATCAGCGACTTCGGGGAGACCCAGTACTTC. Translated: CAISDFGETQYF.

The CDR3 DNA reads TGCGCCAGCAGCGCAGGGGGCTACACAGATACGCAGTATTTT. It is translated as CASSAGGYTDTQYF. V is TRBV5-1 and J is TRBJ2-3, with 8 nucleotides matching TRBD1. Germline values: CDR1 SGHRS, CDR2 YFSETQ. This CDR3 contains 14 residues. The J segment lost 2 bases and the V segment lost 4 bases, leaving 3 bases of the junction unmatched.

In this sample, this clone turned up a few times. The chain has TRBV4-1 and TRBJ2-7, with 9 bases aligning to TRBD1. Trimming at V came to 3 bases and at J to 5 bases, leaving 2 bases not matched to a gene. CDR1 and CDR2 from the germline V gene are MGHRA and YSYEKL. This CDR3 has 13 residues. In nucleotides, the CDR3 is TGCGCCAGCAGCCAGGGACAGGGCGACGAGCAGTACTTC. This encodes CASSQGQGDEQYF.